This T cell receptor beta chain is drawn from a study of T cells in localized non-small cell lung cancer (dated by TCRdb to 2019 to 2021). With respect to the entire study: The study examined T cell repertoires in roughly 240 patients with early-stage NSCLC and compared tumors with uninvolved tumor-adjacent lungs. The cohort consisted of approximately 240 treatment-naive NSCLC patients whose localized lung tumors had been resected. Of the NSCLC patients, 120 to 150 were male and approximately 99 were female, and the mean age was approximately 66 years.

With regard to this clone: Its target antigen remains unknown. No much larger clone exists at a distance of one base, and base qualities are not known.

TCR beta CDR3 regions were sequenced from DNA using the immunoSEQ Assay. The published analysis was carried out like this. T cell density was computed as TCR beta template counts normalized to usable DNA estimated by amplifying housekeeping genes. Richness was estimated with the preseqR package, extrapolating to 400,000 templates for PBMC samples and 120,000 templates for tissue samples. Clonality was calculated as one minus Pielou's evenness. To identify tissue-enriched TCRs, differential abundance testing was run on productive amino-acid clonotypes with a minimum total count of 5 and an alpha of 0.1. Repertoire overlap between compartments was quantified with the Jaccard Index and Morisita Overlap Index. GLIPH grouped TCR beta CDR3s together with public tetramer-defined viral CDR3s, and a viral motif had to include at least three viral sequences and also show V-gene enrichment. TCRdb carries this immuneACCESS record with in-frame sequences only. Its versions omit some clonotypes, under half of them owing to an unresolved V gene in the studies checked, with the rest unexplained. For V, J and clone size, that table is used; D and trimming come from the DNA. The sample table lists 30,000 to 35,000 clones, 88% of them with a count of one. Less than 5% of the sample is taken by the ten largest.

At diagnosis, tumor, uninvolved tumor-adjacent lung and peripheral blood were collected and then preserved as a mix of FFPE and fresh-frozen material. Blood samples were analyzed as peripheral blood mononuclear cells for TCR repertoire profiling. Beyond this particular receptor, the publication reports: Because multi-region sequencing of the tumors was not done, intratumor heterogeneity could not be ruled out. Uninvolved tumor-adjacent lung showed the highest T cell clonality, higher than tumor, which suggests more focused antigenic responses in the uninvolved tumor-adjacent lung. Higher blood T cell density associated with longer overall survival, while higher adjacent-lung clonality associated with shorter survival. A median of about 61 of the top 100 tumor clones turned up in the paired uninvolved adjacent lung, and 25 to 35 of those clones also ranked among the top 100 of that same adjacent lung. Because of the exploratory design, TCR variables were selected using unadjusted p-values without false-discovery rate correction.

The germline ends are 7 bases apart after V is trimmed by 0 bases and J by 0 bases. The CDR3 starts with the cysteine, ends with the phenylalanine, and has 15 residues. The DNA shown is the 45-base CDR3, in frame from base 1. The germline V gene (reference sequence) gives CDR1 as SGHNT and CDR2 as YYREEE. The chain links TRBV5-4 with TRBJ1-3, with no reliable assignment of the D segment. This clonotype was sampled from a woman aged 40-75 years with stage I lung adenocarcinoma. The sample in question was peripheral blood, obtained before any cancer treatment. The CDR3 protein sequence reads: CASSLDAGSGNTIYF. The nucleotide sequence is TGTGCCAGCAGCTTGGACGCGGGCTCTGGAAACACCATATATTTT.